The T cell receptor (beta chain) described here comes from a study of glioma-infiltrating T cells after dendritic cell vaccination. Study details: Samples are from glioblastoma patients in Phase I and II dendritic cell vaccine trials.

Profiling relied on immunoSEQ multiplex PCR, and the TCRdb table lists in-frame clones only, not all of them. Among about 73,000 clones listed, roughly 82% were seen once. Germline V gene lookup returns CDR1 SNHLY and CDR2 FYNNEI. The V gene lost 6 bases and the J gene lost 3 bases, with 9 bases spanning the gap. CDR3 length: 12 amino acids. The rearrangement uses TRBV2 and TRBJ2-7, with D possibly being TRBD1 (5 bases). The specimen was blood, collected before dendritic cell vaccination. The sequence came from a human donor with glioblastoma. The CDR3 loop is CASSGQSYEQYF. The CDR3 DNA follows: TGTGCCAGCAGCGGACAAAGCTACGAGCAGTACTTC.